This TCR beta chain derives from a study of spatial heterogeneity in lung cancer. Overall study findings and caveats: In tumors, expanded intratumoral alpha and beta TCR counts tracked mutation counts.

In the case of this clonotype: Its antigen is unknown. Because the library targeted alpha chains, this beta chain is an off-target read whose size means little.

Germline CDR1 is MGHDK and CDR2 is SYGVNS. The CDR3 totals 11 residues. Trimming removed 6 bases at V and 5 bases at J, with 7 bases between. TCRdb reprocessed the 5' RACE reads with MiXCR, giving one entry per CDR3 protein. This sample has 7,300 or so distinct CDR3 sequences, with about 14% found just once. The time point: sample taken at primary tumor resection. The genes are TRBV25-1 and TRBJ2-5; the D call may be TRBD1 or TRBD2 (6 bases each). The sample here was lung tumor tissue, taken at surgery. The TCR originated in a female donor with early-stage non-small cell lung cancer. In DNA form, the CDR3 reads TGTGCCAGCAGGGGGGGCGAGACCCAGTACTTC. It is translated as CASRGGETQYF.